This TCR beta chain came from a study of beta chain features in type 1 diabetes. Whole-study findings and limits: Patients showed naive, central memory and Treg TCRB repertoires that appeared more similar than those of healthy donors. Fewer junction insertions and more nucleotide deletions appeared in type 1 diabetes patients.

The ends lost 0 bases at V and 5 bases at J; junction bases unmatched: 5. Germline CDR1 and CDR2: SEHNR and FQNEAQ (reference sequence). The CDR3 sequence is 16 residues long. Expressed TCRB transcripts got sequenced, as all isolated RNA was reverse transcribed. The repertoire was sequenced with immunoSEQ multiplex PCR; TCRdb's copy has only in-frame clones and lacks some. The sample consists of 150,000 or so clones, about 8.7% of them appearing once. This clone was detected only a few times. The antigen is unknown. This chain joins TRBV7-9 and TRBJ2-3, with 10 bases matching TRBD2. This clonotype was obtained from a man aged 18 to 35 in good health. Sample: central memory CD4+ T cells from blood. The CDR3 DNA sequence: TGTGCCAGCAGCTTAGCAAGCGGGGGGGCCGGAGATACGCAGTATTTT. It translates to CASSLASGGAGDTQYF.